This T cell receptor (beta chain) was recovered during a study of response to subunit inactivated influenza vaccine (dated by TCRdb to 2017 to 2018). Background for the entire study: To follow how T cells responded to a trivalent subunit inactivated influenza vaccine, the researchers relied on deep quantitative profiling of the T cell receptor repertoire.

As regards this clonotype: There is no known antigen for this receptor. Per-base quality was not reported, and no clone a single base away is much larger than it.

Library method: RT-PCR. TCRdb shows the sequencer as Illumina HiSeq 2500. Through fastp at Q25 and MiXCR, TCRdb rebuilt clones from the public reads, retaining in-frame beta chains. Rows are combined by CDR3 protein, so each entry shows the most common genes and DNA. In all, the sample holds a few hundred thousand distinct CDR3 sequences, and 21% of those were seen once. The top ten constitute 10% of the sample. The CDR3 goes from the cysteine to the phenylalanine over 14 residues. Of all the DNA, just the CDR3 is kept, 42 bases in frame from base 1. Cut back by 5 bases and 2 bases, the V and J ends lie 13 bases apart. CDR1 and CDR2 (MDHEN, SYDVKM) derive from the germline V gene. The investigation overall reported the following: The authors proposed that each seasonal influenza vaccination may bring in only a limited number of new T cells.

The sequencing used PBMCs from blood, collected about 19 months after vaccination. The source is a man between 50 and 69 years old who received an inactivated influenza vaccine. Donor details come from another sample of the same person, matched by shared clones. The chain is made from TRBV28 and TRBJ2-7, and possibly TRBD1, on 5 matching bases. The nucleotide sequence is TGTGCCAGCAGTCTCCAGGGTATCACCTACGAGCAGTACTTC. The translation is CASSLQGITYEQYF.